The clone carrying this T cell receptor beta chain has only a few counts. What it recognizes is unknown. The record originates from a study of beta chain features in type 1 diabetes. The CDR3 contains 14 residues. After removal of 6 bases from V and 6 bases from J, the junction contained 6 bases not matched to a gene. Germline V gene lookup returns CDR1 ENHRY and CDR2 SYGVKD. Purities in excess of 95% were seen in all sorted populations. Reverse transcribing all isolated RNA meant expressed TCRB transcripts were sequenced. Repertoires were generated with immunoSEQ multiplex PCR, while TCRdb's copy carries only in-frame clones and drops some. The sample holds hundreds of thousands of clones, approximately 11% seen once. Study results and limitations: No resolution was reached here on whether HLA type influences TCRB rearrangement. cDNA-based reads could over-represent cells with high TCR expression.

The receptor was derived from a woman between 25 and 40 years old in good health. The V call is TRBV10-3, the J call TRBJ1-5, with 9 positions matching TRBD1. The sample consisted of naive CD4+ T cells from blood. Written as DNA, the CDR3 is TGTGCCATCAGACAGGGGGCTGGGTTTCAGCCCCAGCATTTT. It codes for CAIRQGAGFQPQHF.